A single sample gave rise to the 5 T cell receptor beta chains below, sequenced in a study of shared clonotypes between healthy human individuals (dated by TCRdb to about 2020). The method was the immunoSEQ multiplex PCR assay. This is the immuneACCESS table as TCRdb keeps it, with only in-frame sequences that have V and J called. A part of the clones is gone; compared with another copy, unresolved V genes explain less than half, and the rest is unexplained. Counted in this sample were about a million clones; 60% to 85% of them appeared once. Of the sample, about 0.94% is held by the ten largest clones. The sample taken for sequencing was memory CD4+ T cells from PBMCs. In the paper's terms, the cell subset or site label means: CD45RA-negative fraction. All receptors derive from a man aged 18 to 29 in good health. Some clones in this sample may be carry-over from other donors' samples.

J is TRBJ1-2 and V is TRBV15, with 7 bases identical to TRBD1. The CDR3 length is 16 residues. Per germline, CDR1 LNHNV and CDR2 YYDKDF (reference sequence). V gave up 3 bases and J gave up 1 base; unmatched junction bases: 8. The DNA of the CDR3 is TGTGCCACCAGCAGGGAGGGGACAGCCGGTAACTATGGCTACACCTTC. Translated, it gives CATSREGTAGNYGYTF.

The chain combines TRBV19 with TRBJ2-7, with 15 bases identical to TRBD2. V lost 5 bases, J lost 4 bases, and 3 bases stayed unmatched. The CDR3 length is 15 residues. The germline V gene has CDR1 LNHDA and CDR2 SQIVND (reference sequence). In nucleotides, the CDR3 is TGTGCCAGTAGTCCCGGGACTAGCGGGGGGTACGAGCAGTACTTC. It encodes CASSPGTSGGYEQYF.

The V call is TRBV6-1, the J call TRBJ1-1, with D perhaps matching TRBD1 (6 bases). Germline V CDR1 and CDR2: MNHNS, SASEGT. There are 13 residues in the CDR3. The ends were cut back, 7 bases at V and 6 bases at J, with 15 bases in the middle. The CDR3 DNA reads as TGTGCCAGCAAACTACAGGGTTTCTCTGAAGCTTTCTTT. Translating it yields CASKLQGFSEAFF.

To note about this clone: The junction shows a germline mismatch at one end, possibly a read error. This chain connects TRBV18 to TRBJ2-7, with 13 positions matching TRBD2. This CDR3 has 16 amino acids. Germline CDR1 reads KGHSH; CDR2 reads LQKENI. The CDR3 sequence is CASSPRLAGGRYEQHF. The CDR3 nucleotides are TGTGCCAGCTCGCCTCGACTAGCGGGAGGACGATACGAGCAGCACTTC.

The chain employs TRBV15 and TRBJ1-5; 9 positions agree with TRBD1. The germline V gene has CDR1 LNHNV and CDR2 YYDKDF (reference sequence). CDR3 length: 15 amino acids. V dropped 4 bases and J dropped 4; count of bases not matched to a gene: 5. The CDR3 sequence is CATSTSTGGNQPQHF. CDR3 nucleotides: TGTGCCACCAGCACCTCGACAGGGGGTAATCAGCCCCAGCATTTT.